Below, 5 T cell receptor beta chains from the same sample are listed, as sequenced in a study of shared clonotypes between healthy human individuals (TCRdb year 2020). Library preparation used the immunoSEQ multiplex PCR assay. TCRdb limited this immuneACCESS table to in-frame rearrangements with V and J called. A share of clones is missing; checked studies link under half to unresolved V genes, and the rest is unexplained. In this sample the table shows around 430,000 clones, around 79% of which occur a single time. The ten largest clonotypes hold about 13% of the sample. The sequenced sample consisted of PBMCs. These receptors originate from a woman aged 40 to 50 in good health. Some clones in this sample may be carry-over from other donors' samples.

V usage is TRBV28 and J usage is TRBJ2-3; 12 positions match TRBD1. Germline V gene lookup returns CDR1 MDHEN and CDR2 SYDVKM. This CDR3 spans 15 amino acids. J lost 7 bases, V lost 6 bases, and 8 bases had no gene match. The CDR3 DNA reads TGTGCCAGCAGCCTAATGGGACAGGGGGCAAATACGCAGTATTTT. This codes for CASSLMGQGANTQYF.

The rearrangement uses TRBV18 and TRBJ1-4, with a possible D match to TRBD1 (6 bases). V gave up 3 bases and J gave up 5 bases, with 13 bases separating them. Germline values: CDR1 KGHSH, CDR2 LQKENI. The CDR3 length is 15 residues. The CDR3 spells CASSPRRTENEKLFF. The CDR3 DNA reads TGTGCCAGCTCACCTCGTAGGACAGAGAATGAAAAACTGTTTTTT. Full variable domain (rest looked up from reference TRBV18 and TRBJ1-4): NAGVMQNPRHLVRRRGQEARLRCSPMKGHSHVYWYRQLPEEGLKFMVYLQKENIIDESGMPKERFSAEFPKEGPSILRIQQVVRGDSAAYFCASSPRRTENEKLFFGSGTQLSVL.

The V call is TRBV5-1, the J call TRBJ1-1; D is unresolved. CDR3 size: 12 residues. In germline, CDR1 is SGHRS, CDR2 YFSETQ. Trimming removed 4 bases from V and 6 bases from J, with 10 bases in between. The CDR3 DNA follows: TGCGCCAGCAGCAGGGAGGGCCCTGAAGCTTTCTTT. Protein sequence: CASSREGPEAFF.

The genes are TRBV10-1 and TRBJ2-1; 10 bases map to TRBD2. The junction had 2 bases not matched to a gene; V was cut back by 6 bases and J by 3 bases. The CDR3 is made up of 14 amino acids. Germline CDR1 reads WNHNN; CDR2 reads SYGVQD (reference sequence). The CDR3 reads CASRPSGSYNEQFF. CDR3 bases: TGCGCCAGCAGACCTAGCGGGAGCTACAATGAGCAGTTCTTC.

J is TRBJ2-1 and V is TRBV20-1; weak D call: TRBD1 (5 bases). The CDR3 length is 11 residues. Trimming took off 5 bases at V and 9 bases at J, with 11 bases between the two ends. The germline V gene encodes CDR1 DFQATT and CDR2 SNEGSKA (reference sequence). The CDR3 DNA sequence: TGCAGTGCTGGACAACCGGGTGAGCAGTTCTTC. It encodes CSAGQPGEQFF.